Below are 27 T cell receptor beta chains sequenced from a single sample in a study of shared clonotypes between healthy human individuals. The repertoire was sequenced with immunoSEQ multiplex PCR; TCRdb's copy has only in-frame clones and lacks some. The data show hundreds of thousands of clones, 95% to 98% seen once. Naive CD8 cells comprised CD45RO-negative, CCR7-positively selected cells, excluding terminally differentiated effector memory CD45RA+ cells. Sample: naive CD8+ T cells sorted from blood. The receptors were gathered from a man aged 25-40 years in good health.

V gene TRBV4-3 combines with J gene TRBJ2-3; D is undetermined. CDR1 and CDR2 from the germline V gene are LGHNA and YSLEER. Trimming took 5 bases from V and 3 from J, leaving 18 bases between them. This CDR3 comprises 16 residues. The CDR3 spells CASSSLDGAATDTQYF. The CDR3 nucleotides are TGCGCCAGCAGCTCGTTGGACGGCGCGGCGACAGATACGCAGTATTTT.

This chain joins TRBV11-2 and TRBJ2-7, with TRBD2 matching over 11 bases. The CDR3 length is 15 residues. V lost 3 bases to trimming and J lost 3 bases; unmatched junction nucleotides: 4. The germline CDR1 and CDR2 sequences are SGHAT and FQNNGV. CDR3: CASSFRGTSGYEQYF. CDR3 DNA: TGTGCCAGCAGCTTTAGAGGGACTAGCGGCTACGAGCAGTACTTC.

This chain uses TRBV7-9 with TRBJ1-4; TRBD1 matches 7 bases. This CDR3 comprises 15 residues. Germline CDR1 reads SEHNR; CDR2 reads FQNEAQ (reference sequence). The J segment lost 4 bases and the V segment lost 4 bases, leaving 6 bases of the junction unmatched. This CDR3 reads CASSSQQGFNEKLFF. CDR3 bases: TGTGCCAGCAGCTCGCAACAGGGGTTTAATGAAAAACTGTTTTTT.

The gene calls are TRBV5-7 and TRBJ1-1, with TRBD1 matching over 7 bases. TRBV5-7 qualifies as an ORF whose function is uncertain. V lost 2 bases and J lost 0; bases outside the gene matches: 10. This CDR3 is 17 amino acids long. The CDR3 region is CASSLTDRLLMNTEAFF. The CDR3 nucleotides are TGTGCCAGCAGCTTAACGGACAGGCTCCTCATGAACACTGAAGCTTTCTTT.

The chain couples TRBV6-1 to TRBJ1-2; D call uncertain. From germline, CDR1 is MNHNS and CDR2 SASEGT. CDR3 length equals 13 residues. The V gene lost 5 bases and the J gene lost 4 bases, with 11 bases spanning the gap. CDR3 bases: TGTGCCAGCAGTATGTTTGGGCTCTATGGCTACACCTTC. Translation: CASSMFGLYGYTF.

The chain links TRBV9 to TRBJ1-2; 7 bases line up with TRBD1. The V gene end was trimmed by 0 bases and the J gene end by 4 bases; junction bases not matched to a gene: 6. CDR3 length equals 15 residues. Germline-derived CDR1 and CDR2 are SGDLS and YYNGEE. The CDR3 protein is CASSVGDSSLYGYTF. In nucleotides, the CDR3 is TGTGCCAGCAGCGTAGGGGACAGTTCCCTCTATGGCTACACCTTC.

The rearrangement links TRBV29-1 to TRBJ2-1; a possible D gene is TRBD1 (5 bases). The CDR3 extends over 14 amino acids. Germline-derived CDR1 and CDR2 are SQVTM and ANQGSEA. V gave up 3 bases and J gave up 2 bases, with 11 bases separating them. The CDR3 DNA sequence: TGCAGCGTTGAGAAGGGGCGGACCTACAATGAGCAGTTCTTC. This codes for CSVEKGRTYNEQFF.

The gene calls are TRBV11-3 and TRBJ2-7; D is uncertain. Germline V lookup: CDR1 SGHNT, CDR2 YENEEA. This CDR3 has 11 amino acids. V was shortened by 5 bases and J by 6 bases, with 8 bases between the two germline ends. The DNA of the CDR3 is TGTGCCAGCAGCGTGGGCGGCGAGCAGTACTTC. Translation gives CASSVGGEQYF.

The chain joins TRBV29-1 to TRBJ2-1; TRBD1 matches 7 bases. CDR3 length: 13 residues. V lost 7 bases and J lost 2; bases outside the gene matches: 5. The germline V gene encodes CDR1 SQVTM and CDR2 ANQGSEA. The chain's CDR3 is CSAGDRAYNEQFF. The CDR3 coding sequence is TGCAGCGCCGGAGACAGGGCCTACAATGAGCAGTTCTTC.

CDR3 bases: TGTGCCAGCGGGTCGTTGAGCTCCTACAATGAGCAGTTCTTC. Amino acids: CASGSLSSYNEQFF. The chain joins TRBV19 to TRBJ2-1, with D hard to call. With 9 bases removed from V and 0 bases from J, the gap between germline ends came to 12 bases. This CDR3 has 14 residues. Germline V gene lookup returns CDR1 LNHDA and CDR2 SQIVND (reference sequence). Using reference TRBV19 and TRBJ2-1 for the parts outside the CDR3, the full variable domain is DGGITQSPKYLFRKEGQNVTLSCEQNLNHDAMYWYRQDPGQGLRLIYYSQIVNDFQKGDIAEGYSVSREKKESFPLTVTSAQKNPTAFYLCASGSLSSYNEQFFGPGTRLTVL.

On this clone itself: Sequence at one end of the junction differs from germline and may be a read error. J is TRBJ1-2 and V is TRBV18, with 10 bases identical to TRBD1. The V gene's germline CDR1 is KGHSH and CDR2 LQKENI. The CDR3 is 13 residues long. CDR3 DNA sequence: TGTGCCAGCTCACCGGGACAGGGGAGGCACTATGCCTTC. Encoded protein: CASSPGQGRHYAF.

CDR3 nucleotide sequence: TGCGCCAGCAGCCAATACAGGGGCGGTAAGGAGCAGTTCTTC. Amino acid sequence: CASSQYRGGKEQFF. V and J are TRBV4-3 and TRBJ2-1; 7 bases map to TRBD1. The CDR3 runs 14 residues. Germline V gives CDR1 LGHNA, CDR2 YSLEER. Trimming at V came to 2 bases and at J to 10 bases, leaving 8 bases not matched to a gene.

This rearrangement joins TRBV15 to TRBJ2-7, with a tentative D call TRBD1 (6 bases). V was shortened by 3 bases and J by 2 bases, with 11 bases between the two germline ends. The CDR3 extends over 14 amino acids. CDR1 LNHNV and CDR2 YYDKDF come from the germline V gene (reference sequence). CDR3 loop: CATSSTGSTYEQYF. The CDR3 DNA sequence: TGTGCCACCAGCAGTACAGGGTCGACCTACGAGCAGTACTTC.

The rearrangement uses TRBV6-4 and TRBJ2-1; 12 positions agree with TRBD2. Germline assignment: CDR1 MRHNA and CDR2 SNTAGT. J was trimmed by 5 bases and V by 7 bases; bases with no gene match: 3. CDR3 length: 14 amino acids. CDR3 sequence (DNA): TGTGCCAGCACGAGACTAGCGGGGGACAATGAGCAGTTCTTC. Its protein product is CASTRLAGDNEQFF.

Only one count was recorded for this clone. V and J are TRBV25-1 and TRBJ2-1; TRBD2 might be the D (6 bases). V lost 1 base, J lost 6 bases, and 16 bases lay in between. The CDR3 sequence is 16 residues long. CDR1 and CDR2 from the germline V gene are MGHDK and SYGVNS. CDR3 sequence: CASSEFPGDRGNEQFF. DNA for the CDR3: TGTGCCAGCAGTGAATTCCCGGGGGATCGTGGCAATGAGCAGTTCTTC.

Concerning this clone: One junction end disagrees with the germline gene, perhaps due to a read error. Other DNA sequences in the sample encode the same CDR3. This chain links TRBV27 with TRBJ2-7, with 9 nucleotides matching TRBD1. CDR1 is MNHEY, CDR2 SMNVEV, per germline (reference sequence). This CDR3 region has 15 residues. The CDR3 DNA sequence: TGTGCCAGCAGCTTATCGGGACAGGGATTTTACGAGCAGTACTTC. Translating gives CASSLSGQGFYEQYF.

The V and J genes are TRBV4-1 and TRBJ1-2; D remains unclear. The germline V gene has CDR1 MGHRA and CDR2 YSYEKL. This CDR3 contains 15 residues. V lost 4 bases and J 4 bases, leaving 16 bases between the germline ends. CDR3 protein: CASSPDRGGGYGYTF. Written as DNA, the CDR3 is TGCGCCAGCAGCCCCGATCGGGGTGGTGGCTATGGCTACACCTTC.

J is TRBJ2-1 and V is TRBV7-9; 11 positions match TRBD2. The CDR3 consists of 14 residues. Trimming at V came to 5 bases and at J to 6 bases, leaving 3 bases not matched to a gene. The germline CDR1 and CDR2 sequences are SEHNR and FQNEAQ (reference sequence). The CDR3 here is CASSLGTSGNEQFF. In DNA, the CDR3 is TGTGCCAGCAGCCTCGGGACTAGCGGCAATGAGCAGTTCTTC.

The chain uses TRBV6-5 and TRBJ2-5; D perhaps matches TRBD2 (5 bases). Germline values: CDR1 MNHEY, CDR2 SVGAGI. Deletions cut 0 bases from V and 5 bases from J, with 10 bases between. The CDR3 contains 14 residues. In nucleotides, the CDR3 is TGTGCCAGCAGTTACTCGAGGGCGGTGGAGACCCAGTACTTC. This gives the protein CASSYSRAVETQYF.

The gene calls are TRBV11-2 and TRBJ1-4; weak D call: TRBD1 (5 bases). CDR3 length equals 16 residues. The germline gives CDR1 SGHAT, CDR2 FQNNGV. Trimming removed 3 bases from V and 4 bases from J, with 15 bases in between. CDR3 amino acids: CASSFGRRDVNEKLFF. The CDR3 nucleotides are TGTGCCAGCAGCTTCGGTCGGCGGGACGTTAATGAAAAACTGTTTTTT.

This rearrangement joins TRBV5-3 to TRBJ2-7; D remains unclear. Being an ORF, TRBV5-3 has a function that is uncertain. V was shortened by 2 bases and J by 4 bases, with 13 bases between the two germline ends. The CDR3 length is 14 residues. Written as DNA, the CDR3 is TGTGCCAGAAGCTTCGTAAACGGAACATACGAGCAGTACTTC. Protein product: CARSFVNGTYEQYF.

This sequence joins TRBV7-8 and TRBJ2-1; D may be TRBD1 or TRBD2 (5 bases each). The CDR3 is 18 residues long. V was shortened by 3 bases and J by 7 bases, with 25 bases between the two germline ends. CDR1 and CDR2 from the germline V gene are SGHVS and FQNEAQ. CDR3 residues: CASSFNPTGTRYDNEQFF. CDR3 nucleotides: TGTGCCAGCAGCTTTAACCCGACCGGGACCCGCTATGATAATGAGCAGTTCTTC.

For this clone: The sample holds other DNA sequences that translate to the same CDR3. The chain links TRBV27 to TRBJ1-5; D call uncertain. The germline V gene encodes CDR1 MNHEY and CDR2 SMNVEV (reference sequence). This CDR3 has 14 residues. With 6 bases removed from V and 1 base from J, the gap between germline ends came to 10 bases. In DNA, the CDR3 is TGTGCCAGCAGCCCGGTAGGCAGCAATCAGCCCCAGCATTTT. Translated, it gives CASSPVGSNQPQHF.

The CDR3 here is CASSQADSSYEQYF. CDR3 sequence (DNA): TGCGCCAGCAGCCAAGCGGACAGCTCCTACGAGCAGTACTTC. This chain uses TRBV4-1 with TRBJ2-7, with D possibly matching TRBD1 (6 bases). Germline V lookup: CDR1 MGHRA, CDR2 YSYEKL. This CDR3 has 14 residues. Trimming pared 1 base from V and 0 bases from J, leaving 7 bases between.

V and J are TRBV7-3 and TRBJ2-1, with D possibly being TRBD2 (5 bases). CDR3 length: 15 amino acids. Germline CDR1 and CDR2: SGHTA and FQGTGA. V was trimmed by 4 bases and J by 5 bases, leaving 15 bases between them. CDR3 DNA sequence: TGTGCCAGCAGCTCTGTTCCTAGCCCAAACAATGAGCAGTTCTTC. Amino acids: CASSSVPSPNNEQFF. Full variable domain (rest looked up from reference TRBV7-3 and TRBJ2-1): GAGVSQTPSNKVTEKGKYVELRCDPISGHTALYWYRQSLGQGPEFLIYFQGTGAADDSGLPNDRFFAVRPEGSVSTLKIQRTERGDSAVYLCASSSVPSPNNEQFFGPGTRLTVL.

J is TRBJ2-7 and V is TRBV11-2, with TRBD1 identical over 7 bases. Unmatched junction bases numbered 11, after V lost 7 bases and J lost 2 bases. This CDR3 spans 15 amino acids. CDR1 SGHAT and CDR2 FQNNGV come from the germline V gene. The chain's CDR3 is CASNGEQGVPYEQYF. Here the CDR3 DNA reads TGTGCCAGCAACGGCGAGCAGGGGGTACCCTACGAGCAGTACTTC. The entire variable domain, with the rest obtained from reference TRBV11-2 and TRBJ2-7, is as follows: EAGVAQSPRYKIIEKRQSVAFWCNPISGHATLYWYQQILGQGPKLLIQFQNNGVVDDSQLPKDRFSAERLKGVDSTLKIQPAKLEDSAVYLCASNGEQGVPYEQYFGPGTRLTVT.

The V call is TRBV4-3, the J call TRBJ1-3; D is ambiguous. Germline-derived CDR1 and CDR2 are LGHNA and YSLEER. The CDR3 totals 15 residues. V lost 0 bases, J lost 4 bases, and 10 bases lay in between. The CDR3 region is CASSQEIGPGNTIYF. The CDR3 nucleotides read TGCGCCAGCAGCCAAGAGATAGGACCGGGAAACACCATATATTTT.